This TCR beta chain was sequenced for a study of identical twins. Study-wide results and limits: Cord blood beta clonotypes present at high abundance carried fewer insertions; no such pattern appeared in memory repertoires.

This clonotype was picked up many times. Its antigen is currently unknown. No donor was unhealthy or non-Caucasian. Unique molecular identifiers were present on the cDNA, which also gained a universal primer site by template switching. TCRdb fed the 5' RACE reads into MiXCR, producing one record per CDR3 protein. Among approximately 600,000 distinct CDR3 sequences listed, less than 9% were seen once. Germline CDR1 reads KGHSH; CDR2 reads LQKENI. The CDR3 has 17 amino acids. The V gene lost 2 bases and the J gene lost 7 bases, with 20 bases spanning the gap. The same data also went into a second study, on yellow fever vaccine responses in identical twins. That report adds: Reportedly, twins showed a vaccine T cell response that looked partly convergent and partly personalized.

The chain uses TRBV18 and TRBJ1-4, with D perhaps TRBD1 (5 bases). The clonotype comes from a woman under 30 in good health. The sequenced material came from PBMCs. The DNA for the CDR3 is TGTGCCAGCTCACCAATACAGGCCTCGGGGATGGGTGAAAAACTGTTTTTT. Its translation: CASSPIQASGMGEKLFF.